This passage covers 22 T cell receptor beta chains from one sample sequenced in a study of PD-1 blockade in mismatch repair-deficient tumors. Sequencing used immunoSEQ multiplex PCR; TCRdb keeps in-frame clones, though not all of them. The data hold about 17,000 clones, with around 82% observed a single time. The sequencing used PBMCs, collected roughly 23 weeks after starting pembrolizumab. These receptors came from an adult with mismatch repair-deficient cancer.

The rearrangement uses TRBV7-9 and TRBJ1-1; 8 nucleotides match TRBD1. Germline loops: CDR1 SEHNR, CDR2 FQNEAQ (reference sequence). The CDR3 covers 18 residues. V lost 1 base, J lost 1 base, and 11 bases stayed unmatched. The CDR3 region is CASSLENRGAGPNTEAFF. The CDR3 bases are TGTGCCAGCAGCTTAGAAAACAGGGGGGCAGGGCCGAACACTGAAGCTTTCTTT.

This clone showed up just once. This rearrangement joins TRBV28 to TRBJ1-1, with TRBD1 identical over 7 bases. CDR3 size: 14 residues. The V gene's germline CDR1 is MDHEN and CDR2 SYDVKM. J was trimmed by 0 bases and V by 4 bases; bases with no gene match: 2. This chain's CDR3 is CASSWTGLNTEAFF. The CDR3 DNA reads TGTGCCAGCAGTTGGACAGGCTTGAACACTGAAGCTTTCTTT.

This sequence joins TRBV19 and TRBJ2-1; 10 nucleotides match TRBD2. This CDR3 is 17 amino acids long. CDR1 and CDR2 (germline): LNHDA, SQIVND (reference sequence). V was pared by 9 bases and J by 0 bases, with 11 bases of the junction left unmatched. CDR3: CASSEGLAFSSYNEQFF. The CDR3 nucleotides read TGTGCCAGCTCAGAGGGACTAGCGTTTAGCTCCTACAATGAGCAGTTCTTC.

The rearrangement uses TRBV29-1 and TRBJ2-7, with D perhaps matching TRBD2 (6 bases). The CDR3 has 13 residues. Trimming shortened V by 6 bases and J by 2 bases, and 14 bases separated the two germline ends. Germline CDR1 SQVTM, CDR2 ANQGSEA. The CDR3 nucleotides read TGCAGCGTGACTCCTAGCGCCCCCTACGAGCAGTACTTC. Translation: CSVTPSAPYEQYF.

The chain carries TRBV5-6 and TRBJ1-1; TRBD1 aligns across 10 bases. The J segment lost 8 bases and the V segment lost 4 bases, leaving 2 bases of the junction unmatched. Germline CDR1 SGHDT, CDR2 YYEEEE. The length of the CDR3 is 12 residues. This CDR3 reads CASSADRGEAFF. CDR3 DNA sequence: TGTGCCAGCAGCGCGGACAGGGGGGAAGCTTTCTTT.

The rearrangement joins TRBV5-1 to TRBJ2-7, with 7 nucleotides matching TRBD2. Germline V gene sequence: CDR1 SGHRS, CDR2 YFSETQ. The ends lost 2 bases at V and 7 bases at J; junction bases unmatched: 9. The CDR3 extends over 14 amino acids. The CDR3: CASSFNTGGLEQYF. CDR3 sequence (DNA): TGCGCCAGCAGCTTTAATACGGGAGGCCTGGAGCAGTACTTC.

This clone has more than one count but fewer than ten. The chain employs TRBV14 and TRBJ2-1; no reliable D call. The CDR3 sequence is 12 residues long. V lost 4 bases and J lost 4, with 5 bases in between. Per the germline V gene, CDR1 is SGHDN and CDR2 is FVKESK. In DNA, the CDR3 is TGTGCCAGCAGCCCCCAATACAATGAGCAGTTCTTC. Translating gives CASSPQYNEQFF.

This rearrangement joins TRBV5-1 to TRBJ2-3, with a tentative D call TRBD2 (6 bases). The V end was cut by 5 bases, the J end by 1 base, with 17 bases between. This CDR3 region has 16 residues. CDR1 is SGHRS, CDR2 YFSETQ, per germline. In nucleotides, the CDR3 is TGCGCCAGCAGTAGGGTAGTAGCGGTCGGCACAGATACGCAGTATTTT. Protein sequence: CASSRVVAVGTDTQYF.

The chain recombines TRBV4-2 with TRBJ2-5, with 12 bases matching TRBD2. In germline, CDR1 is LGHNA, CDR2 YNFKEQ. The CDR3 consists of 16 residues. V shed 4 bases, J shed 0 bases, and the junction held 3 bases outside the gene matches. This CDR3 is CASSRRLAGDQETQYF. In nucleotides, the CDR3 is TGTGCCAGCAGCCGCCGACTAGCGGGAGACCAAGAGACCCAGTACTTC.

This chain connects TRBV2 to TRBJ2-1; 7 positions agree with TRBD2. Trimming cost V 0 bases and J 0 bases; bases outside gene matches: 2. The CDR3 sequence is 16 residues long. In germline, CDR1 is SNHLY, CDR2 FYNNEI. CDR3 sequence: CASSEARGSSYNEQFF. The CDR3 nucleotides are TGTGCCAGCAGTGAAGCGCGCGGGAGCTCCTACAATGAGCAGTTCTTC. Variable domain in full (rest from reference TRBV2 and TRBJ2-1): EPEVTQTPSHQVTQMGQEVILRCVPISNHLYFYWYRQILGQKVEFLVSFYNNEISEKSEIFDDQFSVERPDGSNFTLKIRSTKLEDSAMYFCASSEARGSSYNEQFFGPGTRLTVL.

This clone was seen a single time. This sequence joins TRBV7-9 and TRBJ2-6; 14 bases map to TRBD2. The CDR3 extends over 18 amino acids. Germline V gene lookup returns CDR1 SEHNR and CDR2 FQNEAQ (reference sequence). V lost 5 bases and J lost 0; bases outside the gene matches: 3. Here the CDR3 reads CASSPGTSGSSGANVLTF. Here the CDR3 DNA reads TGTGCCAGCAGCCCAGGGACTAGCGGGAGCTCTGGGGCCAACGTCCTGACTTTC.

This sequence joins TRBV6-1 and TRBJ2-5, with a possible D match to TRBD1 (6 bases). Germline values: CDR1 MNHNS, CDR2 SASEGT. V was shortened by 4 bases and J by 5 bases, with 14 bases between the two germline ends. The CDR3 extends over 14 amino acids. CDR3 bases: TGTGCCAGCAGTGGGGACATCGGGCGGGAGACCCAGTACTTC. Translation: CASSGDIGRETQYF.

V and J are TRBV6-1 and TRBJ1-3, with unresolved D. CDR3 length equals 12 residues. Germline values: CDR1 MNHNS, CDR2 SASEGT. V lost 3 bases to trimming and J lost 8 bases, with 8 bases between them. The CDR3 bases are TGTGCCAGCAGTGAGAGCGCGTACACCATATATTTT. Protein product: CASSESAYTIYF.

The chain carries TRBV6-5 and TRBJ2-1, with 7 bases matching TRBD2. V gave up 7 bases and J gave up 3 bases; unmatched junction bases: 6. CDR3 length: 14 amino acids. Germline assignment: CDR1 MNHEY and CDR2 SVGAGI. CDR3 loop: CASTASGNYNEQFF. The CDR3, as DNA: TGTGCCAGCACTGCTAGCGGTAACTACAATGAGCAGTTCTTC.

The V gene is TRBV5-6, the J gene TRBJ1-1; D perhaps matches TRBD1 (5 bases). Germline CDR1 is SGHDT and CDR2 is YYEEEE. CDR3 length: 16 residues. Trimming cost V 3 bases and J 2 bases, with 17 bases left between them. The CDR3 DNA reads TGTGCCAGCAGCTCCCTGGGGCCTCTGGGAAACACTGAAGCTTTCTTT. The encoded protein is CASSSLGPLGNTEAFF.

The CDR3 reads CASSIGQGRGETQYF. The CDR3 DNA sequence: TGCGCCAGCAGCATCGGTCAGGGGCGCGGAGAGACCCAGTACTTC. The gene calls are TRBV5-1 and TRBJ2-5; D is possibly TRBD1 (6 bases). The CDR3 covers 15 residues. Trimming left V 4 bases short and J 4 bases short, with 17 bases between. Per the germline V gene, CDR1 is SGHRS and CDR2 is YFSETQ.

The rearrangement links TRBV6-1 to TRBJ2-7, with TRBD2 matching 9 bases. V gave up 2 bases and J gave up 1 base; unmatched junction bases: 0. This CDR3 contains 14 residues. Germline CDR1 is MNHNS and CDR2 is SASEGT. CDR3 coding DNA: TGTGCCAGCAGTGAAACTAGCGGGTCCTACGAGCAGTACTTC. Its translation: CASSETSGSYEQYF.

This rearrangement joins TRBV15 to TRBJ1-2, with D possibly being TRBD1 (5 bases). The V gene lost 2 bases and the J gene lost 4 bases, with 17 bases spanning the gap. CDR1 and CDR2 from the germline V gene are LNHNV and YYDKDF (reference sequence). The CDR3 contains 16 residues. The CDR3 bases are TGTGCCACCAGCAGATCCGGGGGAGGGCAGGGCTATGGCTACACCTTC. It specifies CATSRSGGGQGYGYTF.

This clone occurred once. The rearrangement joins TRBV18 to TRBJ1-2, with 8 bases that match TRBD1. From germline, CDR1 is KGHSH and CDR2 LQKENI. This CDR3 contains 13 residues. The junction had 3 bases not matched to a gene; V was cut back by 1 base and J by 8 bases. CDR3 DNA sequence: TGTGCCAGCTCACCACGGACAGGGTCCGGCTACACCTTC. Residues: CASSPRTGSGYTF.

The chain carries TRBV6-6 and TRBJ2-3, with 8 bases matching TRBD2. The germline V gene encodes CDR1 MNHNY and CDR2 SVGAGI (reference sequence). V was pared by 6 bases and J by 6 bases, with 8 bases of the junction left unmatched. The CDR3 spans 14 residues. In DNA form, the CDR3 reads TGTGCCAGCAGAAAAGCGGGAGAGACTGATACGCAGTATTTT. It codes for CASRKAGETDTQYF.

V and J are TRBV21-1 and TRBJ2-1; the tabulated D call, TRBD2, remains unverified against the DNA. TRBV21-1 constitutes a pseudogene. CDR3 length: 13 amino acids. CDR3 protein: CASSKGRRNEQFF. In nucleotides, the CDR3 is TGTGCCAGCAGCAAAGGGCGGCGAAATGAGCAGTTCTTC.

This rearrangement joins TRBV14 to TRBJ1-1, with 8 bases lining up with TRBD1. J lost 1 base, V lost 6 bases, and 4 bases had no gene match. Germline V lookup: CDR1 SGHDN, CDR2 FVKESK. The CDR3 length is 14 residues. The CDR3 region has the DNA TGTGCCAGCAGGCGGGACAGGAAGAACACTGAAGCTTTCTTT. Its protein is CASRRDRKNTEAFF.